This T cell receptor (beta chain) appears in the sequencing data of a study of T cell changes during pregnancy in multiple sclerosis. The protocol was immunoSEQ multiplex PCR, while the TCRdb copy is restricted to in-frame clones and leaves out a portion. The data show about 44,000 clones, with about 96% seen just once and 0.85% to 1% held by the top ten. CDR1 MNHEY and CDR2 SMNVEV come from the germline V gene (reference sequence). The CDR3 covers 14 residues. The J segment lost 6 bases and the V segment lost 1 base, leaving 4 bases of the junction unmatched. The chain recombines TRBV27 with TRBJ1-2, with TRBD1 matching 8 bases. The sample consisted of peripheral blood, taken in the second trimester of pregnancy. The TCR was taken from a female donor with multiple sclerosis, enrolled in a pregnancy study. DNA of the CDR3: TGTGCCAGCAGTTTATTAGGACAGGGTAATGGCTACACCTTC. Translation gives CASSLLGQGNGYTF.